This T cell receptor (beta chain) was found in a study of beta chain features in type 1 diabetes (dated 2018 in TCRdb). Regarding the study in general: Mean age, gender distribution, total cell number and subset yield did not differ between patients and healthy donors. A total of around 110,000,000 sorted cells were examined across all samples, and a strong correlation was observed between cell number per subset and RNA yield. Whereas all 30 or so donors provided naive and central memory subsets, regulatory and stem cell-like memory subsets were isolated from just 8 patients and roughly eight healthy donors. The study compared the TCRB repertoires of sorted circulating CD4+ T cell subsets in recently diagnosed type 1 diabetes patients with those in matched healthy donors.

Each donor gave one peripheral blood draw, about 100 mL on average, collected into heparinised tubes. Naive, central memory, regulatory and stem cell-like memory CD4+ T cells were sorted on a BD FACSAria II using a panel including CD45RO, CCR7, CD25, CD127, CD95 and CD27. Every sorted population had a purity above 95%. PBMCs were isolated right away by Lymphoprep density gradient centrifugation and were stained directly, without culture. So that batch effects would be minimized, each experiment stained and sorted samples in pairs, pairing one healthy donor with one patient. Points on this clone: Its antigen is not yet known. The record has no base qualities; no much larger clone is one base away.

The entire amount of isolated RNA was reverse transcribed using the High Capacity cDNA Reverse Transcription Kit, so the sequenced TCRB transcripts were expressed ones. For stem cell-like memory T cell samples, survey-depth immunoSEQ sequencing was used, averaging around 1 million total reads per sample. Sorted cells were lysed in RLT buffer and RNA was extracted with DNase-treated RNeasy Micro or Mini kits, depending on cell number. Each cell subset was processed separately to prevent cross-contamination, with patient and healthy donor samples processed together. The immunoSEQ multiplex PCR was used to amplify TCRB sequences from cDNA, yielding 87-bp fragments that span the CDR3 region. Sequencing of the amplicons was performed on the Illumina HiSeq platform. The authors' analysis ran thus. PCR bias was computationally corrected using synthetic template baselines, reads within Hamming distance 2 were collapsed, and singletons that could not be merged were discarded. By aligning reads against IMGT, V, D and J genes, CDR3 length, and insertions or deletions at six rearrangement sites were assigned. Clonotype counts were normalized to sorted cell number within each subset before computing true diversity and Gini coefficients with the tcR R package. The overlap coefficient, calculated on TCRB nucleotide sequences, was used to measure repertoire sharing. Drawn from immuneACCESS, this table holds only the in-frame rearrangements with V and J called that TCRdb kept. Clones are partly lost; checked studies trace under half to an unresolved V gene and leave the rest unexplained. The V and J calls and clone size come from that table; D and trimming were worked out from the DNA. The sample table records approximately 100,000 clones; 30% to 50% of these occur just once. About 0.07% of the sample is taken by the ten largest.

Overall study results and their limits: At VDJ recombination sites, patients with type 1 diabetes made fewer insertions and deleted more nucleotides, a pattern implying thymic rearrangement abnormalities. Naive, central memory and regulatory TCRB repertoires appeared to be more similar among patients than among healthy donors. Type 1 diabetes patients showed a moderate but significant shortening of TCRB CDR3 length in all four CD4+ subsets. Because cDNA was sequenced instead of genomic DNA, activated cells with high expression could be over-represented, although the groups did not differ in activation or CD3 levels. Only small numbers of individuals were included in the HLA sub-analyses, which left unresolved whether HLA type had any influence on TCRB rearrangement. PCR might favor shorter templates, but patient and control samples were amplified and corrected together, so any skew would affect both groups equally.

CDR3 length: 15 amino acids, cysteine to phenylalanine. The sequence is cut down to CDR3 DNA, 45 bases in frame from base 1. The germline V gene specifies SGHDT as CDR1 and YYEEEE as CDR2. Ends trimmed: V by 4 bases, J by 2 bases; bases unmatched to a gene: 1. The source is a woman aged 18-30 years in good health. The sequence joins TRBV5-6 to TRBJ2-1; TRBD2 lines up with 12 middle nucleotides. The sample comprised stem cell memory CD4+ T cells from blood. Explained via the paper, the cell subset or site label denotes: stem cell-like memory CD4+ T cells. The sequenced DNA: TGTGCCAGCAGCAGACTAGCGGGGGCCTACAATGAGCAGTTCTTC. This yields the protein CASSRLAGAYNEQFF.